This TCR beta chain was documented in a study of cytomegalovirus exposure and HLA in healthy donors. After removal of 10 bases from V and 0 bases from J, the junction contained 9 bases not matched to a gene. The CDR3 contains 15 residues. Looked up from germline, CDR1 is MNHNY and CDR2 is SVGAGI (reference sequence). The method was immunoSEQ multiplex PCR; TCRdb's version includes in-frame clones alone and lacks a portion of them. The sample lists roughly 300,000 clones, approximately 90% occurring once. This clone came up once. The material sequenced was PBMCs. The origin of this receptor is a woman between 18 and 29 years old in good health and CMV-seronegative. The gene calls are TRBV6-6 and TRBJ2-1; TRBD1 agrees at 7 bases. CDR3 region: CATEGGGSSYNEQFF. The CDR3 DNA sequence: TGTGCCACCGAAGGGGGCGGTAGCTCCTACAATGAGCAGTTCTTC.